This TCR beta chain is from a study of cytotoxic CD8 clonotypes in ibrutinib-treated CLL. Study as a whole: The study included around twelve relapsed/refractory and 15 treatment-naive patients; approximately 17 had IGHV unmutated disease. Study results and limitations: Clonality went higher at ibrutinib response and then dropped back toward baseline at progression. Public clonotypes, rarely seen, contracted or held steady on treatment.

In regard to this clone: Its antigen is not identified.

Libraries were prepared by immunoSEQ multiplex PCR; TCRdb keeps only in-frame clonotypes and omits some of them. Among approximately 80,000 clones, just over 85% were seen once, and the ten largest hold over 5%. CDR3 length: 15 residues. The germline V gene has CDR1 ENHRY and CDR2 SYGVKD. Deletions cut 3 bases from V and 1 base from J, with 12 bases between. The chain uses TRBV10-3 and TRBJ1-1; D call uncertain. The sequence was obtained from a human donor with chronic lymphocytic leukemia. This sample comprised PBMCs, obtained before ibrutinib treatment. CDR3 residues: CAISDLGWANTEAFF. The CDR3 DNA is TGTGCCATCAGTGACCTCGGCTGGGCGAACACTGAAGCTTTCTTT.